This passage covers 19 T cell receptor beta chains from one sample sequenced in a study of T cells in Graves' hyperthyroidism and ophthalmopathy. RNA transcripts provided the source from which TCR beta CDR3 regions were amplified. An initial round of RT-PCR targeting the TCR CDR3 relied on the HTBI primer set. TCRdb redid the calling of the multiplex PCR reads with MiXCR, one entry per CDR3 protein. The table includes 400,000 or so distinct CDR3 sequences, about 14% detected once. The material sequenced was blood. These TCRs come from a woman in her twenties or thirties with Graves' ophthalmopathy.

The table lists this clonotype with many counts. The rearrangement links TRBV28 to TRBJ1-5, with D possibly matching TRBD1 (6 bases). V shed 4 bases and J shed 0 bases, with 19 bases lying between them. The CDR3 has 18 residues. Germline CDR1 reads MDHEN; CDR2 reads SYDVKM. As DNA, the CDR3 is TGTGCCAGCAGTTCTCAAATTGGGACACCTTATAGCAATCAGCCCCAGCATTTT. Its protein is CASSSQIGTPYSNQPQHF. Using reference TRBV28 and TRBJ1-5 for the parts outside the CDR3, the full variable domain is DVKVTQSSRYLVKRTGEKVFLECVQDMDHENMFWYRQDPGLGLRLIYFSYDVKMKEKGDIPEGYSVSREKKERFSLILESASTNQTSMYLCASSSQIGTPYSNQPQHFGDGTRLSIL.

This clonotype was seen at least ten times. This chain connects TRBV20-1 to TRBJ2-7; D is ambiguous. This CDR3 region has 14 residues. V gave up 5 bases and J gave up 3 bases, with 17 bases separating them. The germline CDR1 and CDR2 sequences are DFQATT and SNEGSKA (reference sequence). Here the CDR3 reads CSAEPGLGNYEQYF. Here the CDR3 DNA reads TGCAGTGCTGAACCAGGCTTGGGGAACTACGAGCAGTACTTC.

This clonotype was detected many times. This sequence joins TRBV5-6 and TRBJ1-1, with TRBD1 as a possible D gene (6 bases). Germline assignment: CDR1 SGHDT and CDR2 YYEEEE. Trimming removed 3 bases from V and 4 bases from J, with 19 bases in between. This CDR3 contains 16 residues. This CDR3 reads CASSWGGGQYVTEAFF. The CDR3 DNA is TGTGCCAGCAGCTGGGGGGGGGGGCAATATGTCACTGAAGCTTTCTTT.

As to this clonotype: A single base separates this from a much larger clone, so it may be a read error. The conserved closing phenylalanine or tryptophan is absent in this CDR3, likely reflecting a read error. The rearrangement joins TRBV7-2 to TRBJ2-7; D may be TRBD1 or TRBD2 (5 bases each). Germline CDR1 SGHTA, CDR2 FQGNSA. Trimming removed 5 bases at V and 2 bases at J, with 13 bases between. There are 14 residues in the CDR3. CDR3 in DNA: TGTGCCAGCAGCCGGGACCGACAAACCTACGAGCAGTACTCC. Its protein product is CASSRDRQTYEQYS.

The chain has TRBV28 and TRBJ2-7, with 8 bases aligning to TRBD1. CDR3 length equals 14 residues. CDR1 is MDHEN, CDR2 SYDVKM, per germline. The V gene end was trimmed by 8 bases and the J gene end by 7 bases; junction bases not matched to a gene: 13. CDR3 sequence: CASAADRGHLEQYF. Written as DNA, the CDR3 is TGTGCCAGCGCCGCAGACAGGGGACATCTGGAGCAGTACTTC.

The J gene is TRBJ2-5, the V gene TRBV20-1; D possibly matches TRBD1 or TRBD2 (6 bases each). V shed 3 bases and J shed 8 bases, with 16 bases lying between them. The CDR3 spans 13 residues. Germline CDR1 is DFQATT and CDR2 is SNEGSKA (reference sequence). CDR3 in amino acids: CSARGGAGETQYF. The CDR3 nucleotides read TGCAGTGCTAGGGGGGGCGCAGGGGAAACCCAGTACTTC.

The table lists this clonotype with a few counts. The rearrangement links TRBV29-1 to TRBJ1-5; maybe TRBD1 (6 bases). Germline V lookup: CDR1 SQVTM, CDR2 ANQGSEA. Trimming pared 2 bases from V and 1 base from J, leaving 6 bases between. This CDR3 is 13 amino acids long. The chain's CDR3 is CSVEQGSNQPQHF. CDR3 DNA: TGCAGCGTTGAACAGGGGAGCAATCAGCCCCAGCATTTT. The complete variable domain, with remaining parts taken from reference TRBV29-1 and TRBJ1-5, reads SAVISQKPSRDICQRGTSLTIQCQVDSQVTMMFWYRQQPGQSLTLIATANQGSEATYESGFVIDKFPISRPNLTFSTLTVSNMSPEDSSIYLCSVEQGSNQPQHFGDGTRLSIL.

This clonotype has a count of ten or more. The chain recombines TRBV6-2 or TRBV6-3 with TRBJ1-5, with D possibly being TRBD1 (6 bases). CDR1 is MNHEY, CDR2 SVGEGT, per germline. V was shortened by 2 bases and J by 5 bases, with 25 bases between the two germline ends. The CDR3 is 19 residues long. CDR3 bases: TGTGCCAGCAGTTACCCCACCGTCAGGGGCAGGGGAAGGGATCAGCCCCAGCATTTT. Its translation: CASSYPTVRGRGRDQPQHF.

This clonotype was recorded many times. The chain combines TRBV12-3 or TRBV12-4 with TRBJ1-5; D is possibly TRBD1 (6 bases). The CDR3 is 12 residues long. Trimming stripped 7 bases from V and 6 bases from J, with 10 bases between. CDR3: CASNAGVQPQHF. CDR3 sequence (DNA): TGTGCCAGCAACGCAGGGGTTCAGCCCCAGCATTTT.

This clonotype was detected ten times or more. The chain couples TRBV20-1 to TRBJ2-1; D uncertain. The V gene lost 6 bases and the J gene lost 1 base, with 10 bases spanning the gap. Germline V gene data show CDR1 as DFQATT and CDR2 as SNEGSKA (reference sequence). This CDR3 comprises 13 residues. The CDR3 DNA reads as TGCAGTGCCAGCAGGCCTTCCTACAATGAGCAGTTCTTC. Its translation: CSASRPSYNEQFF.

This clonotype is a singleton in its sample. The chain uses TRBV19 and TRBJ1-2; D remains ambiguous. CDR3 length equals 14 residues. Between the trimmed V and J ends, which lost 1 base and 5 bases, there was a span of 11 bases. CDR1 LNHDA and CDR2 SQIVND come from the germline V gene (reference sequence). The CDR3 coding sequence is TGTGCCAGTAGTATAGGGACGATAAATTATGGCTACACCTTC. It specifies CASSIGTINYGYTF.

Many counts were recorded for this clonotype. The CDR3 region is CAWNPGSSGNTIYF. In nucleotides, the CDR3 is TGTGCCTGGAATCCAGGGTCGTCTGGAAACACCATATATTTT. V and J are TRBV30 and TRBJ1-3; D may be TRBD1 (5 bases). The CDR3 covers 14 residues. Trimming cost V 4 bases and J 1 base, with 11 bases left between them. Germline CDR1 reads GTSNPN; CDR2 reads SVGIG (reference sequence).

This clonotype was counted ten times or more. J is TRBJ1-2 and V is TRBV12-3 or TRBV12-4, with D unresolved. This CDR3 has 14 residues. Deletions cut 1 base from V and 3 bases from J, with 9 bases between. The CDR3 nucleotides are TGTGCCAGCAGTTTAGAAGGGAGGGACTATGGCTACACCTTC. Its translation: CASSLEGRDYGYTF.

This sequence joins TRBV3-1 and TRBJ2-7, with D unresolved. The CDR3 runs to 12 residues. Germline V gene lookup returns CDR1 LGHDT and CDR2 YNNKEL (reference sequence). The V gene lost 2 bases and the J gene lost 7 bases, with 9 bases spanning the gap. For the CDR3, the DNA is TGTGCCAGCAGCCAATCCGGCCGGGAGCAGTACTTC. This sequence encodes CASSQSGREQYF.

In its sample, this clonotype was seen many times. The rearrangement joins TRBV19 to TRBJ2-1; a weak D match, TRBD1 (6 bases). V was pared by 9 bases and J by 3 bases, with 15 bases between. In germline, CDR1 is LNHDA, CDR2 SQIVND (reference sequence). The CDR3 consists of 14 residues. The DNA for the CDR3 is TGTGCCAGCCACGGGGCAGGGGTCTACAATGAGCAGTTCTTC. It codes for CASHGAGVYNEQFF.

This clonotype was counted ten times or more. V gene TRBV12-3 or TRBV12-4 combines with J gene TRBJ1-4; 10 bases line up with TRBD1. The CDR3 spans 15 residues. Germline trimming cut 6 bases from V and 10 bases from J; bases unmatched to any gene: 11. For the CDR3, the DNA is TGTGCCAGCAGCAAGACAGGGGGCGCTTCTGGAAAACTGTTTTTT. Protein product: CASSKTGGASGKLFF.

J is TRBJ2-1 and V is TRBV11-1, with TRBD1 matching over 7 bases. The CDR3 has 14 residues. Trimming removed 1 base from V and 7 bases from J; junction bases left unmatched: 4. Germline lookup yields CDR1 SGHAT and CDR2 FQDESV (reference sequence). The CDR3 DNA sequence: TGTGCCAGCAGCTTAGAGGGGGCGATGAATGAGCAGTTCTTC. Translation: CASSLEGAMNEQFF.

This clonotype was found many times. The chain employs TRBV11-2 and TRBJ1-1, with D perhaps matching TRBD1 (6 bases). CDR3 size: 13 residues. Trimming stripped 3 bases from V and 6 bases from J, with 11 bases between. Germline loops: CDR1 SGHAT, CDR2 FQNNGV. The CDR3 coding sequence is TGTGCCAGCAGCTTGTCGAGGACAGCTGAAGCTTTCTTT. This sequence encodes CASSLSRTAEAFF. Full variable domain (missing parts from reference TRBV11-2 and TRBJ1-1): EAGVAQSPRYKIIEKRQSVAFWCNPISGHATLYWYQQILGQGPKLLIQFQNNGVVDDSQLPKDRFSAERLKGVDSTLKIQPAKLEDSAVYLCASSLSRTAEAFFGQGTRLTVV.

The table lists this clonotype with many counts. V is TRBV11-3 and J is TRBJ2-3; D perhaps matches TRBD2 (5 bases). V was trimmed by 5 bases and J by 10 bases, leaving 16 bases between them. There are 13 residues in the CDR3. CDR1 is SGHNT, CDR2 YENEEA, per germline. The CDR3 reads CASSPFPTGSQYF. The CDR3, as DNA: TGTGCCAGCAGCCCATTCCCCACGGGATCGCAGTATTTT. Filled out from reference TRBV11-3 and TRBJ2-3, the complete variable domain reads EAGVVQSPRYKIIEKKQPVAFWCNPISGHNTLYWYLQNLGQGPELLIRYENEEAVDDSQLPKDRFSAERLKGVDSTLKIQPAELGDSAVYLCASSPFPTGSQYFGPGTRLTVL.